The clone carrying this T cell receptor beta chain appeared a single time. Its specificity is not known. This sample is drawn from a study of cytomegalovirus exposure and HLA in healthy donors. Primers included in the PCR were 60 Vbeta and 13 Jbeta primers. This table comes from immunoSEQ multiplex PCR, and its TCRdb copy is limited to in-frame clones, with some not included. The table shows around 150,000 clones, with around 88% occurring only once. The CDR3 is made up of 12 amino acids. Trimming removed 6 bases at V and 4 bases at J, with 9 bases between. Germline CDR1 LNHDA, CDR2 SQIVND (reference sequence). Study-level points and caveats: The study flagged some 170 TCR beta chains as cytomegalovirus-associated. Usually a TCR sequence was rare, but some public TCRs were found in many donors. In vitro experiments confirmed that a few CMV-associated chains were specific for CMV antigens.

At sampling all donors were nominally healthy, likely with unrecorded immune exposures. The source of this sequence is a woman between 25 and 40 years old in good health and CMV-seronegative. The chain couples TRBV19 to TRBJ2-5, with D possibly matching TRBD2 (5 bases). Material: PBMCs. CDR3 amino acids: CASRQSGETQYF. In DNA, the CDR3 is TGTGCCAGTAGGCAAAGCGGAGAGACCCAGTACTTC. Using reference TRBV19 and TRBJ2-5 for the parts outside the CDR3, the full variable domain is DGGITQSPKYLFRKEGQNVTLSCEQNLNHDAMYWYRQDPGQGLRLIYYSQIVNDFQKGDIAEGYSVSREKKESFPLTVTSAQKNPTAFYLCASRQSGETQYFGPGTRLLVL.